This T cell receptor (beta chain) was captured in a study of tumor and adjacent non-tumor tissue in lung cancer. Looking at the study overall: The patients, approximately 9 men and 5 or 6 women, were about 31 to 76 with stage I to III disease. Samples averaged around 4 million productive TCRbeta reads each.

Worth noting for this clonotype: What it binds is unknown.

The template was RNA from unsorted bulk tissue. Study-wide findings and caveats: Tumor tissue had significantly higher TCR diversity than normal lung.

TCRbeta libraries were built with three rounds of nested PCR, modified from ARM-PCR. MiXCR was run by TCRdb on the multiplex PCR reads, yielding one entry per CDR3 protein. The sample holds 71,000 or so distinct CDR3 sequences, 75% to 90% seen once. CDR1 and CDR2 (germline): MDHEN, SYDVKM. V was cut by 10 bases and J by 1 base, with 13 bases left in between. This CDR3 is built from 14 residues. The genes are TRBV28 and TRBJ2-2; D is uncertain. Sequencing was carried out using lung tumor tissue. This TCR was recovered from a woman aged 50 to 65 with non-small cell lung cancer. The CDR3 bases are TGTGCCACCAACATGAGGCTGAACACCGGGGAGCTGTTTTTT. Amino acids: CATNMRLNTGELFF.